The entry below gives a single TCR beta chain sequence along with its context. Its antigen is unknown. The sample comes from a study of beta chain features in type 1 diabetes. Study-level findings and limits: VDJ junctions sequenced from type 1 diabetes patients showed fewer insertions and more deletions.

The isolated RNA, all of it, was reverse transcribed, so expressed TCRB transcripts were what got sequenced. Sequenced by immunoSEQ multiplex PCR; TCRdb stores in-frame clones only, minus some. Of hundreds of thousands of clones in the sample, 8% to 13% were seen once. CDR1 MNHNS and CDR2 SASEGT come from the germline V gene. J gave up 4 bases and V 7 bases, and 7 bases lay outside the gene matches. There are 15 residues in the CDR3. The sample comprised naive CD4+ T cells from blood. The genes are TRBV6-1 and TRBJ2-7; 13 bases are a match to TRBD2. This clonotype was obtained from a woman in her thirties in good health. The DNA for the CDR3 is TGTGCCAGCAAAAGACTAGCGGGGGGAGGATACGAGCAGTACTTC. Amino acid sequence: CASKRLAGGGYEQYF.